The rows below give T cell receptor beta chains drawn from one sample of a study of cytomegalovirus exposure and HLA in healthy donors. TCRdb's copy holds only in-frame clones and misses some; the assay was immunoSEQ multiplex PCR. This sample has about 160,000 clones, with around 80% found just once. The material sequenced was PBMCs. The receptors shown here come from a man aged 35-49 years in good health and CMV-seronegative. CDR3s include the opening cysteine and the closing phenylalanine or tryptophan. The D gene is left open where the match is weak. The size field is filled for only some rows; it gives once, few, many or a size class.

TRBJ2-5	.	TRBV10-3	TRBD2	CATAGLELAQYF	TGTGCCACAGCGGGACTTGAGTTGGCCCAGTACTTC
TRBJ2-2	.	TRBV7-3	.	CASSLSSGPTGELFF	TGTGCCAGCAGCTTAAGCTCAGGCCCCACCGGGGAGCTGTTTTTT
TRBJ1-5	.	TRBV6-5	.	CASRATGNQPQHF	TGTGCCAGCAGGGCGACGGGGAATCAGCCCCAGCATTTT
TRBJ1-2	few	TRBV30	.	CAWSPSLRTENYGYTF	TGTGCCTGGAGCCCAAGTTTAAGGACAGAAAACTATGGCTACACCTTC
TRBJ2-5	.	TRBV7-9	TRBD2	CASSPRAGGAVETQYF	TGTGCCAGCAGCCCTCGTGCCGGGGGGGCAGTGGAGACCCAGTACTTC
TRBJ1-2	.	TRBV30	.	CAWSPSKQGNYGYTF	TGTGCCTGGAGTCCATCCAAACAGGGAAACTATGGCTACACCTTC
TRBJ2-6	.	TRBV5-1	.	CASSFRGSPLSGANVLTF	TGCGCCAGCAGCTTTCGGGGATCTCCTCTCTCTGGGGCCAACGTCCTGACTTTC
TRBJ2-2	.	TRBV5-4	.	CASSLEQDTGELFF	TGTGCCAGCAGCTTGGAGCAGGACACCGGGGAGCTGTTTTTT
TRBJ1-2	.	TRBV29-1	.	CSVEAPIGYTF	TGCAGCGTTGAAGCCCCTATCGGCTACACCTTC
TRBJ1-6	.	TRBV5-5	.	CASSLEARDNSPLHF	TGTGCCAGCAGCTTGGAAGCCAGGGATAATTCACCCCTCCACTTT
TRBJ1-3	few	TRBV6-5	.	CASSSATGRSGNTIYF	TGTGCCAGCAGTTCTGCGACAGGCCGCTCTGGAAACACCATATATTTT
TRBJ1-5	.	TRBV7-9	TRBD1	CASSGPGTGRQPQHF	TGTGCCAGCAGCGGACCCGGGACAGGGCGTCAGCCCCAGCATTTT
TRBJ1-1	medium-sized	TRBV6-6	TRBD1	CASRYRGLNTEAFF	TGTGCCAGCAGATACAGGGGGCTGAACACTGAAGCTTTCTTT
TRBJ2-5	few	TRBV5-1	.	CASSLEGKTQYF	TGCGCCAGCAGCTTGGAGGGGAAGACCCAGTACTTC
TRBJ2-3	.	TRBV5-6	TRBD1	CASSLPDRGRSSTDTQYF	TGTGCCAGCAGCTTGCCCGACAGGGGTCGTTCTAGCACAGATACGCAGTATTTT
TRBJ1-5	.	TRBV7-9	.	CASSLGGDGNQPQHF	TGTGCCAGCAGCTTAGGGGGGGACGGCAATCAGCCCCAGCATTTT
TRBJ2-2	.	TRBV5-8	.	CASSLVMGEEGELFF	TGTGCCAGCAGCTTGGTTATGGGAGAGGAGGGGGAGCTGTTTTTT
TRBJ2-2	.	TRBV11-3	.	CASSPRQGGAGELFF	TGTGCCAGCAGCCCACGACAGGGCGGGGCCGGGGAGCTGTTTTTT
TRBJ2-1	.	TRBV5-1	TRBD2	CASSLVGTRGLNEQFF	TGCGCCAGCAGCTTGGTTGGGACTAGAGGGCTCAATGAGCAGTTCTTC
TRBJ2-3	.	TRBV6-5	TRBD2	CASSPTSGSTDTQYF	TGTGCCAGCAGTCCGACTAGCGGTAGCACAGATACGCAGTATTTT
TRBJ1-1	.	TRBV28	TRBD1	CASSAGTGYRDTEAFF	TGTGCCAGCAGTGCCGGGACAGGGTATAGGGACACTGAAGCTTTCTTT
TRBJ1-1	.	TRBV5-8	.	CASSFAGTRVGAFF	TGTGCCAGCAGCTTCGCCGGGACACGGGTTGGAGCTTTCTTT
TRBJ2-6	.	TRBV27	.	CASSFSGANVLTF	TGTGCCAGCAGCTTCTCTGGGGCCAACGTCCTGACTTTC
TRBJ2-2	.	TRBV10-3	TRBD2	CAISDGGGARNTGELFF	TGTGCCATCAGTGATGGGGGGGGAGCTCGGAACACCGGGGAGCTGTTTTTT
TRBJ2-3	.	TRBV7-6	.	CASSWRQTDTQYF	TGTGCCAGCAGTTGGAGGCAAACAGATACGCAGTATTTT
TRBJ1-1	once	TRBV11-2	.	CASSLGGGSEAFF	TGTGCCAGCAGCTTAGGGGGGGGTTCTGAAGCTTTCTTT
TRBJ2-7	few	TRBV5-1	.	CASSFDRSYEQYF	TGCGCCAGCAGCTTCGACAGATCCTACGAGCAGTACTTC
TRBJ2-1	.	TRBV19	.	CASSSRFYNEQFF	TGTGCCAGTAGTAGCAGGTTCTACAATGAGCAGTTCTTC
TRBJ1-1	.	TRBV7-9	.	CASDGIWDTEAFF	TGTGCCAGTGACGGGATATGGGACACTGAAGCTTTCTTT
TRBJ1-2	.	TRBV7-9	.	CASSPRTVETHYGYTF	TGTGCCAGCAGCCCTAGGACAGTTGAGACCCACTATGGCTACACCTTC
TRBJ2-1	.	TRBV2	TRBD1	CASSRDRESYNEQFF	TGTGCCAGCAGTCGGGACAGGGAGTCCTACAATGAGCAGTTCTTC
TRBJ1-5	.	TRBV7-2	TRBD1	CASSLDRGQRQPQHF	TGTGCCAGCAGCTTAGACAGGGGGCAGAGGCAGCCCCAGCATTTT
TRBJ1-2	.	TRBV18	.	CASSPGVTAYGYTF	TGTGCCAGCTCCCCAGGGGTGACAGCCTATGGCTACACCTTC
TRBJ1-4	.	TRBV29-1	.	CSVSNGPGGQWDNEKLFF	TGCAGCGTTTCCAACGGCCCTGGCGGGCAATGGGATAATGAAAAACTGTTTTTT
TRBJ2-3	.	TRBV5-6	TRBD1	CASSWGTGGTDTQYF	TGTGCCAGCAGCTGGGGGACAGGGGGCACAGATACGCAGTATTTT
TRBJ2-7	.	TRBV7-2	.	CASSSRGAAEQYF	TGTGCCAGCAGCTCGCGCGGAGCGGCCGAGCAGTACTTC
TRBJ2-7	.	TRBV9	TRBD2	CASSGGGAAYEQYF	TGTGCCAGCTCCGGCGGGGGGGCCGCCTACGAGCAGTACTTC